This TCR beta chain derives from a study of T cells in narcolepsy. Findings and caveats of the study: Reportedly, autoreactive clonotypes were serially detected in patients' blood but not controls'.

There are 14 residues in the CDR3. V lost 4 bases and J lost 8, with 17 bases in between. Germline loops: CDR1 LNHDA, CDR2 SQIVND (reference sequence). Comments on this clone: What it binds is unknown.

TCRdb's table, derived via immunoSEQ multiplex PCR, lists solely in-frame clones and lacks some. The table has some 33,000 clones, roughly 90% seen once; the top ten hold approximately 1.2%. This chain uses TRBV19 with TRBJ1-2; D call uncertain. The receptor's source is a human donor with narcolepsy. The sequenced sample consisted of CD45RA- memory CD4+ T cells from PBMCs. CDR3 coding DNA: TGTGCCAGTAGTAGCCCAGAGATCTATGGAGGCTACACCTTC. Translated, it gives CASSSPEIYGGYTF.